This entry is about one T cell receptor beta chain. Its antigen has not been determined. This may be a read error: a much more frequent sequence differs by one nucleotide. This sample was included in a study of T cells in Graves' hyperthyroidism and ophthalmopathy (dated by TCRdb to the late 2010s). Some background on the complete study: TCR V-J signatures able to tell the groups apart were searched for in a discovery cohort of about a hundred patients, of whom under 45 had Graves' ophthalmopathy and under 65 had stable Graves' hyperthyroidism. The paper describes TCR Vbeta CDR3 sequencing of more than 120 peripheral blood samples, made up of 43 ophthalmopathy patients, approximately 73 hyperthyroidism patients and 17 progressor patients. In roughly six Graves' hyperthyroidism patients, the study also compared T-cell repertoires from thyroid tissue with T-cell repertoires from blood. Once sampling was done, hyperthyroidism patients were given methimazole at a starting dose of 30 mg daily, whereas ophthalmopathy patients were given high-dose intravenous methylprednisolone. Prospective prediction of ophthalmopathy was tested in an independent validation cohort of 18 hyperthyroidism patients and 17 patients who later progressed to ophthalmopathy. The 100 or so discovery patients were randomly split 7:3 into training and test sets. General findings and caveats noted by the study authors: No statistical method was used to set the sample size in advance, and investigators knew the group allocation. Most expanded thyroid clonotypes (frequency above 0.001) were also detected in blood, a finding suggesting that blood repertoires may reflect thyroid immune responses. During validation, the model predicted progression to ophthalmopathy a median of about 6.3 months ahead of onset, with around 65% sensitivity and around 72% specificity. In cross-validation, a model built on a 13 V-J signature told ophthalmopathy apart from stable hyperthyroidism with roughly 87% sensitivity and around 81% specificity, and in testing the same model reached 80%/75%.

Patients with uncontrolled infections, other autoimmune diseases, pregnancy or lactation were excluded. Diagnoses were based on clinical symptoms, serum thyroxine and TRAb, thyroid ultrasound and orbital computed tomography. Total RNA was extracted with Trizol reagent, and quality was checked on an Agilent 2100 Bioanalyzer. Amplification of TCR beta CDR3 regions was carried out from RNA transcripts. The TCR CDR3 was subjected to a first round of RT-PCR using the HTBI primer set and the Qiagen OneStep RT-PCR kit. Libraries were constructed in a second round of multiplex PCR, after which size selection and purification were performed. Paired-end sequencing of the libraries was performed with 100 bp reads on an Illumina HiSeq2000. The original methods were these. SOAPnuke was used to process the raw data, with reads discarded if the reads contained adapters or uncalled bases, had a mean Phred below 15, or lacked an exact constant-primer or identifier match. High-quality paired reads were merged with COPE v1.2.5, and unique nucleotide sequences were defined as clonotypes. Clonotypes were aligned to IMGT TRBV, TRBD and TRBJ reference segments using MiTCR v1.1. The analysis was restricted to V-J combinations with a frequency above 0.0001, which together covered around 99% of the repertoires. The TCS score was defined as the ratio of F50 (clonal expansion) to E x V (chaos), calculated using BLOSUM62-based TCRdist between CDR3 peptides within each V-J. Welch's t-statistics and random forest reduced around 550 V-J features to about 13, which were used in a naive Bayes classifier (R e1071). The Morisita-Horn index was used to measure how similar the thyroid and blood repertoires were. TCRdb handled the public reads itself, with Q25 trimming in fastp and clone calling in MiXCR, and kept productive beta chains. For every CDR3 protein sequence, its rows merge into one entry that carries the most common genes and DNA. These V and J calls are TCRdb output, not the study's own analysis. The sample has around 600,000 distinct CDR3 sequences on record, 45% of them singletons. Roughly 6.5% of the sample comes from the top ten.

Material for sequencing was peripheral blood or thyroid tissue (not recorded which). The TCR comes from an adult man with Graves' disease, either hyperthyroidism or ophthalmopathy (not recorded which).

Read as DNA, the sequence is TGCAGTACTAGACAGGTGACCCTTCGAGGCTACACCTTC. Its translation is CSTRQVTLRGYTF. This receptor chain uses TRBV20-1 and TRBJ1-2; the D gene is perhaps TRBD1, from 6 matching bases. From a lookup of the germline V gene (reference sequence), CDR1 and CDR2 are DFQATT and SNEGSKA. The CDR3 covers 13 residues, taking in both the cysteine and the phenylalanine. The DNA shown is the 39-base CDR3, in frame from base 1.